This TCR beta chain was recovered during a study of CD8 T cells in ankylosing spondylitis (dated by TCRdb to the late 2010s). Background on the whole study: The study set out to find disease-linked TCR variants by profiling T cell receptor beta repertoires in ankylosing spondylitis patients and healthy donors. The full study cohort comprised 25 or so ankylosing spondylitis patients and around 100 healthy donors. Samples of peripheral blood were taken, and for ankylosing spondylitis patients, synovial fluid was collected as well. Overall study results and their limits: A TCR beta motif made up of 7 to 9 highly homologous amino acid variants appeared to be characteristic of blood from ankylosing spondylitis patients. Some motif variants had previously been reported in the synovial fluid and blood of reactive arthritis patients, which suggests shared mechanisms of disease initiation. The disease-linked clones showed a CD8+ phenotype and occurred at relatively low frequencies in peripheral blood. The disease-linked clones were reported as significantly enriched in matched synovial fluid samples from ankylosing spondylitis patients.

Reading from cysteine to phenylalanine, the CDR3 counts 14 amino acids. The sequence is cut down to CDR3 DNA, 42 bases in frame from base 1. V is shortened by 5 bases, J by 3 bases, and the region joining them spans 14 bases. The germline V gene (reference sequence) specifies MNHEY as CDR1 and SMNVEV as CDR2. As for this clonotype: Which antigen it targets is not known. Within one base of it there is no much larger clone, and no base qualities were kept.

The data were produced on an Illumina HiSeq 2500. TCR beta libraries were prepared by quantitative 5'-RACE with molecular barcodes. For the original study's pipeline: A new computational method based on a probabilistic model of VDJ rearrangement was used to identify disease-linked TCR variants. TCRdb handled the public reads itself, with Q25 trimming in fastp and clone calling in MiXCR, and kept productive beta chains. Records with the same CDR3 protein are collapsed into one entry carrying the most frequent genes and DNA. The V and J calls were not made by the authors but by TCRdb's processing. This sample is represented by 250,000 to 300,000 distinct CDR3 sequences; over 15% of them were singletons. Approximately 32% of the sample comes from the top ten.

What was sequenced was blood, either unsorted or a sorted T cell fraction (not recorded which). This sequence was found in a male donor with ankylosing spondylitis or in good health (not recorded which). The sequence is built from TRBV27 and TRBJ2-7; TRBD2 could be the D gene, as 5 bases match. The CDR3 reads CASSPYRDYYEQYF. The bases read TGTGCCAGCAGTCCTTACCGGGATTACTACGAGCAGTACTTC.